This T cell receptor (beta chain) was recovered during a study of cytomegalovirus exposure and HLA in healthy donors. PCR involved 60 Vbeta and 13 Jbeta primers. Clones were read by immunoSEQ multiplex PCR, and TCRdb kept only the in-frame ones, dropping some. Altogether around 150,000 clones are present, just under 80% being singletons, with the ten largest covering 9.5% to 10%. The study, taken as a whole, reports: Cytomegalovirus association was listed for 150 to 200 TCR beta chains.

Regarding this clone: Its antigen is unknown.

Germline V gene sequence: CDR1 MNHNS, CDR2 SASEGT. This CDR3 is 13 amino acids long. V gave up 7 bases and J gave up 4 bases; unmatched junction bases: 3. The chain uses TRBV6-1 and TRBJ1-1, with 10 bases identical to TRBD1. The sample taken for sequencing was PBMCs. The TCR sequence derives from a man aged 18 to 29 in good health and CMV-seropositive. The CDR3 loop reads CASNRDRGTEAFF. The CDR3 DNA sequence: TGTGCCAGCAATCGGGACAGGGGCACTGAAGCTTTCTTT.